These T cell receptor beta chains were read from a single sample in a study of T cell responses to AZD1222 COVID-19 vaccine. Some clones are missing from TCRdb's copy, which holds only in-frame ones; the method was immunoSEQ multiplex PCR. There are about 120,000 clones in the sample; roughly 85% occur only once, and roughly 3.9% lies in the top ten. The source was peripheral blood, collected on day 0 of MenACWY control vaccination. The receptor set was obtained from an adult in good health. CDR3s include the opening cysteine and the closing phenylalanine or tryptophan. A D gene is named only where the DNA matches it firmly. Rows give clone size only sometimes, using once, few, many, or a class for an expanded clone.

J gene | D gene | clone size | V gene | CDR3 DNA | CDR3 protein
TRBJ2-1 | TRBD2 | - | TRBV4-2 | TGTGCCAGCAGCCAACCCCGGGCTAGCGGGGGGCCACCCCCCAAAATAACCTACAATGAGCAGTTCTTC | CASSQPRASGGPPPKITYNEQFF
TRBJ1-2 | - | - | TRBV7-9 | TGTGCCAGCAGTAACGAGGGATCCGGTGTGGAGGGCTACACCTTC | CASSNEGSGVEGYTF
TRBJ1-2 | - | few | TRBV18 | TGTGCCAGCTCACCAGCAGGGACGCTTTTTGGCTACACCTTC | CASSPAGTLFGYTF
TRBJ1-1 | - | - | TRBV7-9 | TGTGCCAGCAGCTTTACAGGGACGAACACTGAAGCTTTCTTT | CASSFTGTNTEAFF
TRBJ2-1 | - | once | TRBV4-2 | TGTGCCAGCAGCCAAGGGAGGGGTGAGCAGTTCTTC | CASSQGRGEQFF
TRBJ1-2 | - | - | TRBV7-2 | TGTGCCAGCAGCTTAGCGGTAGGGAGCGGCTATGGCTACACCTTC | CASSLAVGSGYGYTF
TRBJ1-6 | - | few | TRBV15 | TGTGCCACCAGCCGCGGCAGGGGCAAGGGTTCACCCCTCCACTTT | CATSRGRGKGSPLHF
TRBJ1-2 | - | - | TRBV4-3 | TGCGCCAGCAGCCAATCAACAGGCGGCTATGGCTACACCTTC | CASSQSTGGYGYTF
TRBJ1-1 | - | once | TRBV12-3/TRBV12-4 | TGTGCCAGCAGTCGGGCTGCGAACACTGAAGCTTTCTTT | CASSRAANTEAFF
TRBJ1-4 | - | - | TRBV5-1 | TGCGCCAGCAGCTTGGCGGGGTCAACTAATGAAAAACTGTTTTTT | CASSLAGSTNEKLFF
TRBJ2-5 | - | - | TRBV2 | TGTGCCAGCAGTTCGGACAGAAAAGAGACCCAGTACTTC | CASSSDRKETQYF
TRBJ1-4 | TRBD1 | few | TRBV5-6 | TGTGCCAGCAGCCCAGGACAGGGATTTTATGAAAAACTGTTTTTT | CASSPGQGFYEKLFF
TRBJ2-1 | - | once | TRBV27 | TGTGCCAGCAGTTCCACGGGGGGCCCAAACTACAATGAGCAGTTCTTC | CASSSTGGPNYNEQFF
TRBJ2-3 | - | - | TRBV3-1/TRBV3-2 | TGTGCCAGCAGCCAAGGGCCAGGTACCGGCACAGATACGCAGTATTTT | CASSQGPGTGTDTQYF
TRBJ1-5 | - | - | TRBV5-1 | TGCGCCAGCAGCCCTTGGCCGACAGAATATAGCAATCAGCCCCAGCATTTT | CASSPWPTEYSNQPQHF
TRBJ1-4 | - | - | TRBV7-2 | TGTGCCAGCAGCTTAGGGCCGAATGAAAAACTGTTTTTT | CASSLGPNEKLFF
TRBJ1-6 | TRBD1 | - | TRBV7-9 | TGTGCCAGCAGCAGCCGGGACAGCGATAATTCACCCCTCCACTTT | CASSSRDSDNSPLHF
TRBJ1-5 | - | - | TRBV15 | TGTGCCACCAGCGGGCAGTTTAGCAATCAGCCCCAGCATTTT | CATSGQFSNQPQHF
TRBJ2-5 | - | - | TRBV19 | TGTGCCAGTAGTAAAGGGGGGTCCAAAGAGACCCAGTACTTC | CASSKGGSKETQYF
TRBJ1-2 | - | - | TRBV30 | TGTGCCTGGAGTGTCGGGCAGAACTATGGCTACACCTTC | CAWSVGQNYGYTF
TRBJ1-1 | TRBD1 | - | TRBV5-4 | TGTGCCAGCAGCTTGGACGTGGGACAGGGCACCACTGAAGCTTTCTTT | CASSLDVGQGTTEAFF
TRBJ2-1 | - | - | TRBV27 | TGTGCCAGCAGTTTATACAATGAGCAGTTCTTC | CASSLYNEQFF
TRBJ2-2 | TRBD1 | - | TRBV18 | TGTGCCAGCTCACCTGTGACAGGGTACACCGGGGAGCTGTTTTTT | CASSPVTGYTGELFF
TRBJ1-2 | TRBD1 | - | TRBV10-3 | TGTGCCATCAGTGACCCTGGGACAGTCCCCTATGGCTACACCTTC | CAISDPGTVPYGYTF
TRBJ1-1 | TRBD1 | - | TRBV7-6 | TGTGCCAGCAGGGGACAGGGCAGGACTGAAGCTTTCTTT | CASRGQGRTEAFF
TRBJ2-1 | - | once | TRBV18 | TGTGCCAGCTCACCCCCGTCCGGTAATATACGGAATGAGCAGTTCTTC | CASSPPSGNIRNEQFF